This TCR beta chain was documented in a study of blood T cell repertoires in COVID-19. This CDR3 comprises 15 residues. Germline assignment: CDR1 SGHVS and CDR2 FQNEAQ. V was pared by 0 bases and J by 8 bases, with 13 bases between. Clones were read by immunoSEQ multiplex PCR, and TCRdb kept only the in-frame ones, dropping some. The sample has around 46,000 clones, around 87% seen once. Sequenced material: peripheral blood. The chain carries TRBV7-8 and TRBJ1-4; no clear D. This sequence originates from a human donor in a cohort sampled during active COVID-19. The CDR3 reads CASSLARREREKLFF. Written as DNA, the CDR3 is TGTGCCAGCAGCTTAGCGAGAAGGGAGAGGGAAAAACTGTTTTTT.